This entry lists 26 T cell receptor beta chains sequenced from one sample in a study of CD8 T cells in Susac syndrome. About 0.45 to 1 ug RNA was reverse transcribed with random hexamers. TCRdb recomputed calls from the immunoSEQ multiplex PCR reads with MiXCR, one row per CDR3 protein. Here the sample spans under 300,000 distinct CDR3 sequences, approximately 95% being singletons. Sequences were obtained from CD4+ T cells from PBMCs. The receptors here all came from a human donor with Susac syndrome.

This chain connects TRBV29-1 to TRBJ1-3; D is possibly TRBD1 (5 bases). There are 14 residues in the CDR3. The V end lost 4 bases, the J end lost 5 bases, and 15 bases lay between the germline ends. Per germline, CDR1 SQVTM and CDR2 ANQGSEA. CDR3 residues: CSVALEGFRNTIYF. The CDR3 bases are TGCAGCGTTGCCCTAGAGGGGTTTAGAAACACCATATATTTT.

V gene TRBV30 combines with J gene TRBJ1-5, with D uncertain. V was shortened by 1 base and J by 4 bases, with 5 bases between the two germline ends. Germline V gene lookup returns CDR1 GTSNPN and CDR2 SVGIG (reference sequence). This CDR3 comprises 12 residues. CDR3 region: CAWSGRNQPQHF. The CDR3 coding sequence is TGTGCCTGGAGTGGCCGAAATCAGCCCCAGCATTTT. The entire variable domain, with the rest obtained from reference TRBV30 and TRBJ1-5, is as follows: SQTIHQWPATLVQPVGSPLSLECTVEGTSNPNLYWYRQAAGRGLQLLFYSVGIGQISSEVPQNLSASRPQDRQFILSSKKLLLSDSGFYLCAWSGRNQPQHFGDGTRLSIL.

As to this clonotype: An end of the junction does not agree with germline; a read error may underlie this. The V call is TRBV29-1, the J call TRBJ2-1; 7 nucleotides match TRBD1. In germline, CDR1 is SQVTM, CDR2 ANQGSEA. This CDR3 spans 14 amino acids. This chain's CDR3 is CSVKDRKAHNEQFF. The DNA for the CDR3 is TGCAGCGTGAAGGACAGGAAGGCACACAATGAGCAATTCTTC.

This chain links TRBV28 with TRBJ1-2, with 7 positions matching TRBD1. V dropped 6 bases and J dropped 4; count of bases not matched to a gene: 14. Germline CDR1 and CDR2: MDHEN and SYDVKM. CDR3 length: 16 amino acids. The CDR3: CASSLGDSLGVYGYTF. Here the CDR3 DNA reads TGTGCCAGCAGCCTCGGGGACAGCCTCGGTGTCTATGGCTACACCTTC.

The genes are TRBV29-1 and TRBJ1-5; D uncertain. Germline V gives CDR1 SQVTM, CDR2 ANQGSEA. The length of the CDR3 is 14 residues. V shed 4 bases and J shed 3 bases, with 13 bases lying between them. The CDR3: CSVGDGMNNQPQHF. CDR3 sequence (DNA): TGCAGCGTTGGTGACGGGATGAACAATCAGCCCCAGCATTTT.

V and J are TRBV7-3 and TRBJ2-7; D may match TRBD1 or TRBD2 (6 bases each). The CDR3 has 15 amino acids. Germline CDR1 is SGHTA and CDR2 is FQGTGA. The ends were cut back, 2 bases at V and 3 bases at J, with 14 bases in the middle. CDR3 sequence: CASSLRAGQNYEQYF. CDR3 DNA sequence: TGTGCCAGCAGCTTACGGGCGGGACAAAACTACGAGCAGTACTTC.

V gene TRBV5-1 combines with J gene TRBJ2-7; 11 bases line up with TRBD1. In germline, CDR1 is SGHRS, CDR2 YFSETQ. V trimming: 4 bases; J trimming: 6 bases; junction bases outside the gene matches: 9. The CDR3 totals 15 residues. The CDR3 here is CASSVIPGQGGEQYF. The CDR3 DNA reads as TGCGCCAGCAGCGTTATCCCGGGACAGGGGGGCGAGCAGTACTTC.

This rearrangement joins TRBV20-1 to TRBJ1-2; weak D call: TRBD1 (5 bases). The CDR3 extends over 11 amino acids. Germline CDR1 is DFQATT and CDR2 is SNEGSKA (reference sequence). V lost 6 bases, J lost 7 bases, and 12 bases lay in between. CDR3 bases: TGCAGTGCGACACTGGGGCCTGGCTACACCTTC. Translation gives CSATLGPGYTF.

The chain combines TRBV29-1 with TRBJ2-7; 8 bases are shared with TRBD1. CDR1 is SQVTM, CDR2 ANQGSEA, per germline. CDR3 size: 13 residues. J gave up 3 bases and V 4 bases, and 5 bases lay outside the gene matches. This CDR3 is CSVVGTGHYEQYF. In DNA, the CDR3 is TGCAGCGTTGTAGGGACAGGACACTACGAGCAGTACTTC.

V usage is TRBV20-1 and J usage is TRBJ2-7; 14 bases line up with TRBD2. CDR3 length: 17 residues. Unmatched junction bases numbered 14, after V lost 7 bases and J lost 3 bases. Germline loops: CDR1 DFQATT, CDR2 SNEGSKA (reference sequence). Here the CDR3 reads CSGSGLAGVRSSYEQYF. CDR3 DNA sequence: TGCAGTGGTTCGGGACTAGCGGGAGTGAGGAGTAGCTACGAGCAGTACTTC.

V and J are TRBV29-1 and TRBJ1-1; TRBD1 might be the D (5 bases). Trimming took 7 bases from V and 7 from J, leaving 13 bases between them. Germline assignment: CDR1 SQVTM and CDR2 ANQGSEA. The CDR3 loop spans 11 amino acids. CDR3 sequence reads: CSGGSGREAFF. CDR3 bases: TGCAGCGGGGGGTCGGGGCGTGAAGCTTTCTTT.

CDR3 coding DNA: TGCAGCGCCAAAAAGCCGGGACAGGGAACCACGGTGCAGTACTTC. It specifies CSAKKPGQGTTVQYF. J is TRBJ2-7 and V is TRBV29-1, with 9 nucleotides matching TRBD1. V lost 7 bases, J lost 9 bases, and 19 bases stayed unmatched. Germline CDR1 is SQVTM and CDR2 is ANQGSEA. The length of the CDR3 is 15 residues.

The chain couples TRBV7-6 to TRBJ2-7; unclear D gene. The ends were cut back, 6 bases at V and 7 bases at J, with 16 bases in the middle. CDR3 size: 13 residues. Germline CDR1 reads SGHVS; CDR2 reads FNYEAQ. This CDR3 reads CASSPALLREQYF. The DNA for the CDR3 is TGTGCCAGCAGTCCCGCCCTCCTTCGGGAGCAGTACTTC.

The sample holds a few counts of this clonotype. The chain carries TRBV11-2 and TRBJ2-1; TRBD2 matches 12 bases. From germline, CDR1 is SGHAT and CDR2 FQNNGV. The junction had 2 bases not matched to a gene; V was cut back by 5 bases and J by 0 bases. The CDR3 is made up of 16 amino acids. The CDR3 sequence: CASSLTSGSSYNEQFF. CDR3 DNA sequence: TGTGCCAGCAGCCTGACTAGCGGGAGCTCCTACAATGAGCAGTTCTTC.

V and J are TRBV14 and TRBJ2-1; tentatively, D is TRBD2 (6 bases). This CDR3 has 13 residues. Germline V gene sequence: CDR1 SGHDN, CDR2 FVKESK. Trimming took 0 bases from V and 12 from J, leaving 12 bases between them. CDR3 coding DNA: TGTGCCAGCAGCCAAGAAGGTCTGGGGGGGCAGTTCTTC. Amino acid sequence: CASSQEGLGGQFF.

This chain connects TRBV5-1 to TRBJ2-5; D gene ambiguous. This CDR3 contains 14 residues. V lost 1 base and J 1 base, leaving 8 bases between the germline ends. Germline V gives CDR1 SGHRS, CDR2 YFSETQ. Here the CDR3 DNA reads TGCGCCAGCAGCTTGCTCCCCGGCCAAGAGACCCAGTACTTC. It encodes CASSLLPGQETQYF.

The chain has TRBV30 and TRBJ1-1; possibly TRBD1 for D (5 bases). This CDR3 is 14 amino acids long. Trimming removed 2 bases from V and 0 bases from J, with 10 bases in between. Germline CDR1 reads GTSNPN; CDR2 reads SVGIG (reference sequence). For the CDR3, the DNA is TGTGCCTGGAGTAACTCAGGGTTGAACACTGAAGCTTTCTTT. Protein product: CAWSNSGLNTEAFF.

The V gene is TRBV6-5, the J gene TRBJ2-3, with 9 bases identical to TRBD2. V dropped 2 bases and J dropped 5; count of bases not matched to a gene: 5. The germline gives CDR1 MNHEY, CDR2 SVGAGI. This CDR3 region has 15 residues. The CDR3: CASSYGAGGGDTQYF. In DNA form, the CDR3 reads TGTGCCAGCAGTTACGGGGCGGGAGGGGGAGATACGCAGTATTTT.

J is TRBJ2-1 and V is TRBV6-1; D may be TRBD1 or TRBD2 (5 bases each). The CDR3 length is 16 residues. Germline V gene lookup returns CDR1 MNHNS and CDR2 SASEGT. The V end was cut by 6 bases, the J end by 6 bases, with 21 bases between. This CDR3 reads CASSRRGGFGGNEQFF. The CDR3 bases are TGTGCCAGCAGCCGACGTGGTGGGTTTGGGGGCAATGAGCAGTTCTTC.

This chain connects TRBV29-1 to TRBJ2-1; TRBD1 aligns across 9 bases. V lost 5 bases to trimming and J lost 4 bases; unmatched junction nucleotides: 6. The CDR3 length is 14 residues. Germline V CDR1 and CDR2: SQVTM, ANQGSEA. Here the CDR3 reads CSVPDRGSYNEQFF. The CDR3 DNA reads TGCAGCGTTCCGGACAGGGGTTCTTACAATGAGCAGTTCTTC.

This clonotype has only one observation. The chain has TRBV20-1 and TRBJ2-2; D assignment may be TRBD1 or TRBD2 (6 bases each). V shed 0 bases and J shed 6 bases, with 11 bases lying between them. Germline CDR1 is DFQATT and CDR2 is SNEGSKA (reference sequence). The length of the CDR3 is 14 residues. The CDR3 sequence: CSARDLRGAGELFF. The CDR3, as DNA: TGCAGTGCTAGAGATTTGAGGGGGGCCGGGGAGCTGTTTTTT.

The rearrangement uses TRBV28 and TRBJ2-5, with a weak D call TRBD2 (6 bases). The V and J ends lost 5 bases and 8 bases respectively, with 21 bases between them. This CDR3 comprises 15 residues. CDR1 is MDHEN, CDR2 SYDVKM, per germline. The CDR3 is CASSLRGTPKRTQYF. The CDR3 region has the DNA TGTGCCAGCAGTCTCCGGGGGACCCCCAAGAGAACCCAGTACTTC.

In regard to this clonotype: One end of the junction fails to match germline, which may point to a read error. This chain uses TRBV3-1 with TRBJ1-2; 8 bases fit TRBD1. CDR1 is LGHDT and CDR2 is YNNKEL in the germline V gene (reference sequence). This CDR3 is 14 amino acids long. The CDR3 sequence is CTSRKQGVMNGYTF. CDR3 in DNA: TGTACCAGCAGGAAACAGGGGGTGATGAATGGCTACACCTTC.

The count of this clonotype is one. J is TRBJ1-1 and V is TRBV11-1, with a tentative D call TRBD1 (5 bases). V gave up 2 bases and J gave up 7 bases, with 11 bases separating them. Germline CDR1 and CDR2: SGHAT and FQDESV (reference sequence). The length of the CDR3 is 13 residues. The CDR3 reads CASSLWGDDEAFF. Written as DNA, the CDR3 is TGTGCCAGCAGCTTATGGGGGGACGATGAAGCTTTCTTT. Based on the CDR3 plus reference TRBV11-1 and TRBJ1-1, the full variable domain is EAEVAQSPRYKITEKSQAVAFWCDPISGHATLYWYRQILGQGPELLVQFQDESVVDDSQLPKDRFSAERLKGVDSTLKIQPAELGDSAMYLCASSLWGDDEAFFGQGTRLTVV.

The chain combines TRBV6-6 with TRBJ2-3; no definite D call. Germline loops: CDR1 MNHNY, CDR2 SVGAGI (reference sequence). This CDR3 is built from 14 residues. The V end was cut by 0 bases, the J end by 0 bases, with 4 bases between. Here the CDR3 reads CASSYSGSTDTQYF. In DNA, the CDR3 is TGTGCCAGCAGTTACTCCGGTAGCACAGATACGCAGTATTTT.

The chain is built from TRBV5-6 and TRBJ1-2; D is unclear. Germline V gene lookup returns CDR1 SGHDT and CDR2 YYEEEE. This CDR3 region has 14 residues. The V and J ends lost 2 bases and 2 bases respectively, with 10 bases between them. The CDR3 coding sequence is TGTGCCAGCAGCTTCCGTGGGAGGAACTATGGCTACACCTTC. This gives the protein CASSFRGRNYGYTF.